Shown below are 31 T cell receptor beta chains from a single sample sequenced in a study of blood T cell repertoires in COVID-19. This table comes from immunoSEQ multiplex PCR, and its TCRdb copy is limited to in-frame clones, with some not included. This sample has about 74,000 clones, with around 88% found just once. Sequencing was carried out using peripheral blood. Receptors originate from an elderly woman with acute or convalescent COVID-19.

The chain uses TRBV9 and TRBJ1-4; D remains ambiguous. The germline gives CDR1 SGDLS, CDR2 YYNGEE. The CDR3 sequence is 14 residues long. The V end lost 0 bases, the J end lost 1 base, and 4 bases lay between the germline ends. CDR3 sequence (DNA): TGTGCCAGCAGCGTAGCGGGAACTAATGAAAAACTGTTTTTT. Translating it yields CASSVAGTNEKLFF.

The CDR3 nucleotides are TGTGCCTGGAGTGTTACAGGGGCAGGTGCTTTCTTT. Its protein is CAWSVTGAGAFF. The chain couples TRBV30 to TRBJ1-1; TRBD1 agrees at 7 bases. CDR3 size: 12 residues. Losses at the gene ends were 0 bases for V and 11 bases for J; bases not matched to a gene: 6. Germline-derived CDR1 and CDR2 are GTSNPN and SVGIG (reference sequence).

The CDR3 here is CAWSVGGGGLYNEQFF. CDR3 in DNA: TGTGCCTGGAGTGTGGGTGGCGGGGGCCTCTACAATGAGCAGTTCTTC. The rearrangement joins TRBV30 to TRBJ2-1; the D gene is possibly TRBD2 (7 bases). Per germline, CDR1 GTSNPN and CDR2 SVGIG (reference sequence). Trimming removed 0 bases from V and 3 bases from J, with 15 bases in between. CDR3 size: 16 residues.

V gene TRBV3-1 (or the pseudogene TRBV3-2) combines with J gene TRBJ2-7, with 14 positions matching TRBD2. The CDR3 is 17 residues long. V trimming: 0 bases; J trimming: 1 base; junction bases outside the gene matches: 2. Looked up from germline, CDR1 is LGHDT and CDR2 is YNNKEL (reference sequence). CDR3: CASSQDRLAGGSYEQYF. The DNA for the CDR3 is TGTGCCAGCAGCCAAGACCGACTAGCGGGAGGGTCCTACGAGCAGTACTTC.

The rearrangement links TRBV6-2 or TRBV6-3 to TRBJ2-5; TRBD2 might be the D (6 bases). From germline, CDR1 is MNHEY and CDR2 SVGEGT. The V gene lost 4 bases and the J gene lost 1 base, with 16 bases spanning the gap. The CDR3 is made up of 16 amino acids. CDR3 DNA: TGTGCCAGCAGTTCTTACTCCGGGACTTTCCAAGAGACCCAGTACTTC. Protein: CASSSYSGTFQETQYF.

This rearrangement joins TRBV6-5 to TRBJ2-5, with 11 bases fitting TRBD2. Per the germline V gene, CDR1 is MNHEY and CDR2 is SVGAGI. The CDR3 is 15 residues long. J lost 4 bases, V lost 6 bases, and 7 bases had no gene match. The CDR3 region is CASSRSGGARETQYF. Written as DNA, the CDR3 is TGTGCCAGCAGCCGTAGCGGGGGGGCTAGAGAGACCCAGTACTTC.

V gene TRBV5-1 combines with J gene TRBJ2-7; 8 nucleotides align to TRBD2. The CDR3 loop spans 14 amino acids. With 4 bases clipped from V and 5 bases from J, the junction kept 8 bases outside the gene matches. Germline-derived CDR1 and CDR2 are SGHRS and YFSETQ. CDR3 sequence: CASSAVAGNNEQYF. The CDR3 DNA reads TGCGCCAGCAGCGCCGTAGCGGGAAACAACGAGCAGTACTTC.

J is TRBJ2-1 and V is TRBV19; 10 bases align to TRBD2. CDR3 length equals 19 residues. Trimming at V came to 3 bases and at J to 0 bases, leaving 11 bases not matched to a gene. Germline CDR1 and CDR2: LNHDA and SQIVND (reference sequence). CDR3 nucleotide sequence: TGTGCCAGTAGTATTCAAGGACTAGCGGCCGGGAGCTCCTACAATGAGCAGTTCTTC. Translated, it gives CASSIQGLAAGSSYNEQFF.

The chain couples TRBV10-3 to TRBJ1-1, with 7 bases identical to TRBD1. J was trimmed by 3 bases and V by 10 bases; bases with no gene match: 14. The germline gives CDR1 ENHRY, CDR2 SYGVKD. The CDR3 totals 15 residues. The CDR3, as DNA: TGTGCCACCTTAAACCGACAGGGTCGGGACACTGAAGCTTTCTTT. As protein: CATLNRQGRDTEAFF.

V is TRBV30 and J is TRBJ2-1; D is perhaps TRBD1 (6 bases). There are 12 residues in the CDR3. The germline V gene has CDR1 GTSNPN and CDR2 SVGIG (reference sequence). V lost 3 bases and J 7 bases, leaving 10 bases between the germline ends. CDR3 in amino acids: CAWSQRGNEQFF. The DNA for the CDR3 is TGTGCCTGGAGCCAGAGGGGGAATGAGCAGTTCTTC.

The chain has TRBV7-2 and TRBJ2-1; TRBD2 might be the D (7 bases). V lost 2 bases and J 8 bases, leaving 22 bases between the germline ends. This CDR3 comprises 17 residues. Germline-derived CDR1 and CDR2 are SGHTA and FQGNSA. This chain's CDR3 is CASSLRPGGPPRDEQFF. CDR3 sequence (DNA): TGTGCCAGCAGCTTACGACCGGGGGGCCCCCCTAGAGATGAGCAGTTCTTC.

The J gene is TRBJ2-4, the V gene TRBV29-1; 9 nucleotides match TRBD1. The CDR3 is 13 residues long. V was clipped by 7 bases and J by 4 bases; unmatched bases: 5. The germline CDR1 and CDR2 sequences are SQVTM and ANQGSEA. CDR3: CSAWGQGKNIQYF. As DNA, the CDR3 is TGCAGCGCGTGGGGACAGGGTAAAAACATTCAGTACTTC.

The chain joins TRBV4-2 to TRBJ1-1; unclear D gene. Per germline, CDR1 LGHNA and CDR2 YNFKEQ. The ends were cut back, 0 bases at V and 3 bases at J, with 14 bases in the middle. There are 16 residues in the CDR3. CDR3: CASSQDTLTGYTEAFF. The CDR3, as DNA: TGTGCCAGCAGCCAAGATACATTAACGGGGTACACTGAAGCTTTCTTT.

V gene TRBV2 combines with J gene TRBJ1-4; 10 nucleotides line up with TRBD1. Losses at the gene ends were 5 bases for V and 8 bases for J; bases not matched to a gene: 11. The CDR3 totals 16 residues. In germline, CDR1 is SNHLY, CDR2 FYNNEI. The CDR3 coding sequence is TGTGCCAGCAGTATGAACGGACAGGGGGGGAGGGAAAAACTGTTTTTT. It translates to CASSMNGQGGREKLFF.

CDR3: CASRTLESGNTIYF. DNA of the CDR3: TGTGCCAGCAGGACCTTGGAGTCGGGAAACACCATATATTTT. The V and J genes are TRBV6-5 and TRBJ1-3; D uncertain. CDR3 length equals 14 residues. V lost 6 bases and J lost 4, with 13 bases in between. CDR1 and CDR2 from the germline V gene are MNHEY and SVGAGI.

The J gene is TRBJ2-3, the V gene TRBV7-2; D gene ambiguous. CDR3 length: 12 amino acids. CDR1 and CDR2 from the germline V gene are SGHTA and FQGNSA. Trimming cost V 6 bases and J 4 bases, with 8 bases left between them. In DNA form, the CDR3 reads TGTGCCAGCAGGTCAGTTGCAGATACGCAGTATTTT. Translating gives CASRSVADTQYF.

This clone appeared a few times. This chain's CDR3 is CAWTSSGTGELFF. Written as DNA, the CDR3 is TGTGCCTGGACTAGCTCGGGCACCGGGGAGCTGTTTTTT. The chain couples TRBV30 to TRBJ2-2; D is possibly TRBD2 (5 bases). V was pared by 4 bases and J by 4 bases, with 10 bases between. CDR1 and CDR2 (germline): GTSNPN, SVGIG (reference sequence). The CDR3 sequence is 13 residues long.

The chain has TRBV20-1 and TRBJ2-7; 9 bases map to TRBD2. Germline V gene sequence: CDR1 DFQATT, CDR2 SNEGSKA (reference sequence). The J segment lost 4 bases and the V segment lost 3 bases, leaving 7 bases of the junction unmatched. The CDR3 sequence is 14 residues long. The CDR3 DNA reads TGCAGTGCTAGTAGACTAGCGGAGGGGTACGAGCAGTACTTC. It is translated as CSASRLAEGYEQYF.

The rearrangement links TRBV2 to TRBJ2-2; 9 bases align to TRBD1. CDR1 SNHLY and CDR2 FYNNEI come from the germline V gene. CDR3 size: 13 residues. Trimming took 6 bases from V and 7 from J; bases not matched to a gene: 3. The CDR3 sequence: CASRGQGIGELFF. In DNA form, the CDR3 reads TGTGCCAGCAGGGGACAGGGCATCGGGGAGCTGTTTTTT. Full variable domain (outside the CDR3, taken from reference TRBV2 and TRBJ2-2): EPEVTQTPSHQVTQMGQEVILRCVPISNHLYFYWYRQILGQKVEFLVSFYNNEISEKSEIFDDQFSVERPDGSNFTLKIRSTKLEDSAMYFCASRGQGIGELFFGEGSRLTVL.

V and J are TRBV29-1 and TRBJ2-1; D possibly corresponds to TRBD2 (6 bases). Trimming pared 6 bases from V and 0 bases from J, leaving 9 bases between. The CDR3 is made up of 13 amino acids. Germline V gene data show CDR1 as SQVTM and CDR2 as ANQGSEA. The CDR3 DNA reads as TGCAGCGTCACGCGGGGCTCCTACAATGAGCAGTTCTTC. Translated: CSVTRGSYNEQFF.

The V and J genes are TRBV6-1 and TRBJ2-7; 7 nucleotides agree with TRBD2. CDR1 is MNHNS, CDR2 SASEGT, per germline. V shed 4 bases, J shed 0 bases, and the junction held 18 bases outside the gene matches. The CDR3 is 19 residues long. The CDR3 coding sequence is TGTGCCAGCAGTGGAGGAGGGAGGGTATTAAAACTTAGCTCCTACGAGCAGTACTTC. This sequence encodes CASSGGGRVLKLSSYEQYF.

V is TRBV7-6 and J is TRBJ2-7, with 7 bases identical to TRBD1. V lost 5 bases to trimming and J lost 3 bases; unmatched junction nucleotides: 16. CDR1 is SGHVS and CDR2 is FNYEAQ in the germline V gene. This CDR3 region has 17 residues. CDR3 amino acids: CASSPLISTGDNYEQYF. CDR3 coding DNA: TGTGCCAGCAGCCCCTTAATCTCCACAGGGGATAACTACGAGCAGTACTTC. Filled out from reference TRBV7-6 and TRBJ2-7, the complete variable domain reads GAGVSQSPRYKVTKRGQDVALRCDPISGHVSLYWYRQALGQGPEFLTYFNYEAQQDKSGLPNDRFSAERPEGSISTLTIQRTEQRDSAMYRCASSPLISTGDNYEQYFGPGTRLTVT.

The chain recombines TRBV18 with TRBJ1-5; D gene unclear. Trimming removed 5 bases from V and 3 bases from J, with 8 bases in between. The CDR3 totals 13 residues. Germline V gives CDR1 KGHSH, CDR2 LQKENI. In DNA, the CDR3 is TGTGCCAGCTCAGCTCAGGTCAATCAGCCCCAGCATTTT. This translates into CASSAQVNQPQHF.

This chain uses TRBV3-1 (or the pseudogene TRBV3-2) with TRBJ2-3, with 15 bases aligning to TRBD2. Germline V gene lookup returns CDR1 LGHDT and CDR2 YNNKEL (reference sequence). With V trimmed by 4 bases and J by 6 bases, 5 bases remained unmatched. This CDR3 contains 16 residues. The CDR3: CASSPGLAGGRDTQYF. The CDR3 nucleotides are TGTGCCAGCAGCCCGGGACTAGCGGGAGGTAGGGATACGCAGTATTTT.

The chain links TRBV4-3 to TRBJ1-2; TRBD1 agrees at 7 bases. Germline CDR1 reads LGHNA; CDR2 reads YSLEER. CDR3 length equals 14 residues. J lost 4 bases, V lost 3 bases, and 5 bases had no gene match. The CDR3 region has the DNA TGCGCCAGCAGCCAGTCCGGGACAGCCTATGGCTACACCTTC. This translates into CASSQSGTAYGYTF.

This clone was detected once. The V and J genes are TRBV3-1 (or the pseudogene TRBV3-2) and TRBJ1-1; maybe TRBD1 (5 bases). V shed 4 bases and J shed 5 bases, with 11 bases lying between them. Per the germline V gene, CDR1 is LGHDT and CDR2 is YNNKEL (reference sequence). The CDR3 extends over 13 amino acids. CDR3 loop: CASSPTENTEAFF. The CDR3 region has the DNA TGTGCCAGCAGCCCGACAGAAAATACTGAAGCTTTCTTT.

The V and J genes are TRBV5-1 and TRBJ2-3, with a weak D call TRBD2 (5 bases). V was pared by 3 bases and J by 2 bases, with 7 bases between. Germline V gene data show CDR1 as SGHRS and CDR2 as YFSETQ. The CDR3 covers 13 residues. Written as DNA, the CDR3 is TGCGCCAGCAGCTCCGGGGACACAGATACGCAGTATTTT. Translation gives CASSSGDTDTQYF.

The J gene is TRBJ2-7, the V gene TRBV27, with 9 bases that match TRBD1. In germline, CDR1 is MNHEY, CDR2 SMNVEV (reference sequence). V was pared by 5 bases and J by 7 bases, with 18 bases of the junction left unmatched. The CDR3 consists of 17 residues. The CDR3 sequence: CASSVKPVGDRASEQYF. The CDR3 nucleotides read TGTGCCAGCAGTGTCAAGCCGGTAGGGGACAGGGCGAGTGAGCAGTACTTC.

CDR3 region: CASSPFSGERNIQYF. In DNA form, the CDR3 reads TGTGCCAGCTCACCATTCTCTGGGGAGCGAAACATTCAGTACTTC. The chain joins TRBV18 to TRBJ2-4, with D possibly matching TRBD2 (5 bases). The V gene's germline CDR1 is KGHSH and CDR2 LQKENI. The CDR3 totals 15 residues. Trimming stripped 2 bases from V and 6 bases from J, with 14 bases between.

This chain links TRBV5-1 with TRBJ2-7, with 10 nucleotides matching TRBD1. CDR3 size: 14 residues. Germline CDR1 and CDR2: SGHRS and YFSETQ. V dropped 4 bases and J dropped 2; count of bases not matched to a gene: 3. The CDR3 spells CASSGTGAAYEQYF. In DNA, the CDR3 is TGCGCCAGCAGCGGGACAGGGGCGGCCTACGAGCAGTACTTC.

CDR3 protein: CASSPLARQSTDTQYF. CDR3 DNA sequence: TGCGCCAGCAGCCCCTTAGCCCGACAGAGCACAGATACGCAGTATTTT. The rearrangement joins TRBV5-1 to TRBJ2-3, with D maybe TRBD1 (5 bases). V shed 4 bases and J shed 0 bases, with 15 bases lying between them. Germline V gives CDR1 SGHRS, CDR2 YFSETQ. This CDR3 spans 16 amino acids.